This T cell receptor (beta chain) was documented in a study of T cells in Graves' hyperthyroidism and ophthalmopathy. General study points: Blood held most thyroid clonotypes expanded above 0.001 frequency.

Authors of the study amplified TCR beta CDR3 regions from RNA transcripts. RT-PCR in the first round (using the HTBI primer set) targeted the TCR CDR3. TCRdb fed the multiplex PCR reads into MiXCR, producing one record per CDR3 protein. This sample has some 270,000 distinct CDR3 sequences; approximately 12% occur once, and the top ten carry about 8%. Based on clinical symptoms, serum thyroxine and TRAb, thyroid ultrasound and orbital computed tomography, diagnoses were reached. The blood sample predates any ophthalmopathy symptoms, coming from first hyperthyroidism diagnosis. This clonotype has at least ten counts. As yet, its antigen is unknown. The CDR3 spans 11 residues. The germline V and J ends were trimmed by 1 base and 3 bases, with 4 bases remaining between them. Germline CDR1 is GTSNPN and CDR2 is SVGIG (reference sequence).

The sample was blood. The rearrangement uses TRBV30 and TRBJ2-7, with D uncertain. The TCR was taken from a woman in her twenties or thirties with Graves' hyperthyroidism that later progressed to Graves' ophthalmopathy. Here the CDR3 DNA reads TGTGCCTGGAGTGACGTCTACGAGCAGTACTTC. Translated, it gives CAWSDVYEQYF.